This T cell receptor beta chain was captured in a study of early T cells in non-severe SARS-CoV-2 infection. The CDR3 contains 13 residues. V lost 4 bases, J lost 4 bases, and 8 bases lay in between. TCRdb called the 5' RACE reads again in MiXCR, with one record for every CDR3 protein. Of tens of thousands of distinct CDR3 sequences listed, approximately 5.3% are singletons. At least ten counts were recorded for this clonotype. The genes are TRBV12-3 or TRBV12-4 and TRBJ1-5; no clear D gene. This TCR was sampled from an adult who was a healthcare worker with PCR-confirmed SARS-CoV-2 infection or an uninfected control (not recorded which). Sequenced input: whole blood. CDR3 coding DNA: TGTGCCAGCAGTTGGAGGGAGAATCAGCCCCAGCATTTT. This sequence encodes CASSWRENQPQHF.